Following are 28 T cell receptor beta chains from one sample sequenced in a study of shared clonotypes between healthy human individuals. Positive CCR7 selection of CD45RO-negative cells yielded the naive CD8 cells, and terminally differentiated effector memory CD45RA+ cells were excluded. The protocol was immunoSEQ multiplex PCR, while the TCRdb copy is restricted to in-frame clones and leaves out a portion. The table has some 740,000 clones, roughly 92% seen once. The material sequenced was naive CD8+ T cells sorted from blood. Every receptor here comes from a man under 40 in good health.

This clone was observed a single time. The chain recombines TRBV6-1 with TRBJ1-5; 7 bases fit TRBD1. V was clipped by 1 base and J by 1 base; unmatched bases: 4. Germline lookup yields CDR1 MNHNS and CDR2 SASEGT. The CDR3 has 16 amino acids. The CDR3 sequence is CASSEVARGSNQPQHF. As DNA, the CDR3 is TGTGCCAGCAGTGAAGTTGCCAGGGGGAGCAATCAGCCCCAGCATTTT.

This clone has a single count. The chain joins TRBV2 to TRBJ2-3; TRBD2 aligns across 8 bases. Germline V CDR1 and CDR2: SNHLY, FYNNEI. Unmatched junction bases numbered 16, after V lost 8 bases and J lost 6 bases. There are 16 residues in the CDR3. This chain's CDR3 is CASPLREGAVGDTQYF. In DNA, the CDR3 is TGTGCCAGCCCCCTCCGGGAGGGAGCGGTCGGGGATACGCAGTATTTT.

In this sample, this clone turned up a few times. Other DNA sequences from this sample encode an identical CDR3 as well. V and J are TRBV30 and TRBJ2-7; 7 bases line up with TRBD2. Germline loops: CDR1 GTSNPN, CDR2 SVGIG (reference sequence). The CDR3 is 13 residues long. V dropped 3 bases and J dropped 1; count of bases not matched to a gene: 3. CDR3 sequence: CAWRGGGSYEQYF. The CDR3 coding sequence is TGTGCCTGGAGGGGCGGGGGATCCTACGAGCAGTACTTC.

This chain links TRBV29-1 with TRBJ2-1; 8 bases are shared with TRBD2. V was clipped by 4 bases and J by 7 bases; unmatched bases: 12. CDR3 length equals 15 residues. Germline V gives CDR1 SQVTM, CDR2 ANQGSEA. In nucleotides, the CDR3 is TGCAGCGTTGTCCCCCCGGAGACTAGCGTTAATGAGCAGTTCTTC. It codes for CSVVPPETSVNEQFF.

The chain has TRBV28 and TRBJ1-5; D gene unclear. There are 15 residues in the CDR3. Trimming pared 9 bases from V and 2 bases from J, leaving 17 bases between. Germline CDR1 and CDR2: MDHEN and SYDVKM. The CDR3 region is CASTQSYGGNQPQHF. The DNA of the CDR3 is TGTGCCAGTACTCAGAGTTATGGTGGCAATCAGCCCCAGCATTTT.

This rearrangement joins TRBV7-9 to TRBJ2-4, with 9 bases matching TRBD1. V trimming: 5 bases; J trimming: 6 bases; junction bases outside the gene matches: 5. The CDR3 sequence is 14 residues long. Germline values: CDR1 SEHNR, CDR2 FQNEAQ (reference sequence). CDR3 coding DNA: TGTGCCAGCAGCCCACAGGGGGCGGGAAACATTCAGTACTTC. Translating gives CASSPQGAGNIQYF.

The chain employs TRBV6-5 and TRBJ2-7, with TRBD1 matching over 8 bases. The CDR3 sequence is 13 residues long. The V gene's germline CDR1 is MNHEY and CDR2 SVGAGI. V shed 8 bases and J 4 bases; nucleotides not matched to a gene: 7. Here the CDR3 DNA reads TGTGCCAGCGGCGCAGGGGGCTGGTACGAGCAGTACTTC. Residues: CASGAGGWYEQYF.

The chain combines TRBV7-9 with TRBJ2-7; TRBD2 might be the D (6 bases). The CDR3 totals 18 residues. Germline V gene data show CDR1 as SEHNR and CDR2 as FQNEAQ (reference sequence). Deletions cut 7 bases from V and 3 bases from J, with 28 bases between. The CDR3, as DNA: TGTGCCAGCACCCCTGGGGTTAATAGCGGAGCAACCCTCTACGAGCAGTACTTC. This sequence encodes CASTPGVNSGATLYEQYF.

The chain couples TRBV10-2 to TRBJ2-5; D may be TRBD1 (6 bases). The CDR3 has 13 residues. The V end lost 8 bases, the J end lost 1 base, and 11 bases lay between the germline ends. The V gene's germline CDR1 is WSHSY and CDR2 SAAADI. The CDR3 DNA reads TGCGCCAGCGTTAGGGGGATCCAAGAGACCCAGTACTTC. Translated, it gives CASVRGIQETQYF.

This rearrangement joins TRBV13 to TRBJ2-3; D not certain. The germline V gene encodes CDR1 PRHDT and CDR2 FYEKMQ (reference sequence). V dropped 1 base and J dropped 1 base, with 6 bases sitting between them. The CDR3 consists of 14 residues. The CDR3: CASSLAGGTDTQYF. CDR3 sequence (DNA): TGTGCCAGCAGCTTAGCCGGTGGCACAGATACGCAGTATTTT.

J is TRBJ2-7 and V is TRBV6-1; D ambiguous. In germline, CDR1 is MNHNS, CDR2 SASEGT. The CDR3 extends over 13 amino acids. V was cut by 5 bases and J by 3 bases, with 11 bases left in between. The CDR3: CASSPTTGYEQYF. CDR3 nucleotides: TGTGCCAGCAGTCCAACCACCGGCTACGAGCAGTACTTC.

This sequence joins TRBV6-5 and TRBJ2-7; D gene uncertain. The CDR3 is 12 residues long. Trimming pared 8 bases from V and 0 bases from J, leaving 8 bases between. The V gene's germline CDR1 is MNHEY and CDR2 SVGAGI. CDR3 DNA sequence: TGTGCCAGCTCAGGCCCCTCCTACGAGCAGTACTTC. Amino acids: CASSGPSYEQYF.

The rearrangement uses TRBV5-1 and TRBJ2-3; no definite D call. CDR1 SGHRS and CDR2 YFSETQ come from the germline V gene. The germline V and J ends were trimmed by 2 bases and 0 bases, with 13 bases remaining between them. The CDR3 length is 16 residues. The CDR3 sequence: CASSLWVVTSTDTQYF. Here the CDR3 DNA reads TGCGCCAGCAGCTTATGGGTGGTGACTAGCACAGATACGCAGTATTTT. The variable domain in full, with the rest retrieved from reference TRBV5-1 and TRBJ2-3, is KAGVTQTPRYLIKTRGQQVTLSCSPISGHRSVSWYQQTPGQGLQFLFEYFSETQRNKGNFPGRFSGRQFSNSRSEMNVSTLELGDSALYLCASSLWVVTSTDTQYFGPGTRLTVL.

The V gene is TRBV19, the J gene TRBJ1-1; D is perhaps TRBD1 (6 bases). The CDR3 sequence is 15 residues long. Trimming took off 0 bases at V and 5 bases at J, with 13 bases between the two ends. Germline-derived CDR1 and CDR2 are LNHDA and SQIVND (reference sequence). In DNA, the CDR3 is TGTGCCAGTAGTATAGATGCCGGGGGCCAGACTGAAGCTTTCTTT. Translation: CASSIDAGGQTEAFF.

V and J are TRBV18 and TRBJ1-3; D uncertain. V was pared by 3 bases and J by 4 bases, with 13 bases between. Germline V lookup: CDR1 KGHSH, CDR2 LQKENI. The CDR3 extends over 15 amino acids. CDR3 nucleotide sequence: TGTGCCAGCTCACCGGCCGGTGGAGCAGGAAACACCATATATTTT. As protein: CASSPAGGAGNTIYF.

V gene TRBV27 combines with J gene TRBJ2-3; D gene uncertain. Trimming pared 4 bases from V and 11 bases from J, leaving 16 bases between. Per germline, CDR1 MNHEY and CDR2 SMNVEV (reference sequence). This CDR3 is built from 13 residues. Here the CDR3 reads CASSSLGPGRQYF. DNA of the CDR3: TGTGCCAGCAGTTCGTTGGGCCCGGGTAGGCAGTATTTT.

This clone was counted once. The chain combines TRBV19 with TRBJ2-3; D call uncertain. The CDR3 runs to 16 residues. V was trimmed by 3 bases and J by 0 bases, leaving 13 bases between them. CDR1 LNHDA and CDR2 SQIVND come from the germline V gene (reference sequence). CDR3 sequence: CASSIPWASSTDTQYF. In DNA form, the CDR3 reads TGTGCCAGTAGTATCCCTTGGGCATCTAGCACAGATACGCAGTATTTT.

The chain is built from TRBV19 and TRBJ2-6; D gene unclear. The CDR3 is 15 amino acids. Trimming stripped 5 bases from V and 3 bases from J, with 11 bases between. Germline V CDR1 and CDR2: LNHDA, SQIVND (reference sequence). The CDR3 reads CASSVLAVGANVLTF. CDR3 sequence (DNA): TGTGCCAGTAGTGTTCTGGCTGTTGGGGCCAACGTCCTGACTTTC.

On this clone: The junction departs from germline at one end; a sequencing error may be responsible. The chain has TRBV7-7 and TRBJ2-1; no reliable D call. The CDR3 spans 15 residues. Per germline, CDR1 SSHAT and CDR2 FNYEAQ (reference sequence). CDR3 loop: CASSRELSSYNEQFF. The DNA of the CDR3 is TGTGCTAGCAGCCGTGAGCTAAGCTCCTACAATGAGCAGTTCTTC. The full variable domain, completed using reference TRBV7-7 and TRBJ2-1, is GAGVSQSPRYKVTKRGQDVTLRCDPISSHATLYWYQQALGQGPEFLTYFNYEAQPDKSGLPSDRFSAERPEGSISTLTIQRTEQRDSAMYRCASSRELSSYNEQFFGPGTRLTVL.

This clone has just a few counts. The chain employs TRBV2 and TRBJ2-1; D is perhaps TRBD2 (6 bases). Germline V gene data show CDR1 as SNHLY and CDR2 as FYNNEI. V was shortened by 3 bases and J by 12 bases, with 21 bases between the two germline ends. The CDR3 is 15 amino acids. The chain's CDR3 is CASSELGTGAIGQFF. The CDR3 DNA reads TGTGCCAGCAGTGAGCTCGGGACTGGCGCTATCGGGCAGTTCTTC. Drawing the rest from reference TRBV2 and TRBJ2-1, the complete variable domain is EPEVTQTPSHQVTQMGQEVILRCVPISNHLYFYWYRQILGQKVEFLVSFYNNEISEKSEIFDDQFSVERPDGSNFTLKIRSTKLEDSAMYFCASSELGTGAIGQFFGPGTRLTVL.

This chain uses TRBV4-1 with TRBJ2-1; perhaps TRBD2 as D (5 bases). Germline-derived CDR1 and CDR2 are MGHRA and YSYEKL. Trimming removed 5 bases at V and 4 bases at J, with 21 bases between. The CDR3 contains 17 residues. The CDR3 is CASSSRPGNKDYNEQFF. CDR3 DNA: TGCGCCAGCAGCTCGCGCCCGGGGAACAAGGATTACAATGAGCAGTTCTTC.

V usage is TRBV9 and J usage is TRBJ2-5; TRBD1 agrees at 7 bases. The V segment lost 3 bases and the J segment 4 bases; nucleotides outside the gene matches: 3. Germline V gives CDR1 SGDLS, CDR2 YYNGEE. This CDR3 region has 13 residues. The CDR3 loop reads CASSARQGETQYF. The CDR3 coding sequence is TGTGCCAGCAGCGCACGACAGGGAGAGACCCAGTACTTC.

The V call is TRBV15, the J call TRBJ2-1, with D tentatively TRBD1 (5 bases). Germline V CDR1 and CDR2: LNHNV, YYDKDF (reference sequence). The CDR3 sequence is 15 residues long. Trimming cost V 8 bases and J 8 bases, with 22 bases left between them. The CDR3 sequence is CATGSSLTATDEQFF. CDR3 coding DNA: TGTGCCACCGGCTCTTCTCTTACGGCGACAGATGAGCAGTTCTTC. Full variable domain (remainder filled in from reference TRBV15 and TRBJ2-1): DAMVIQNPRYQVTQFGKPVTLSCSQTLNHNVMYWYQQKSSQAPKLLFHYYDKDFNNEADTPDNFQSRRPNTSFCFLDIRSPGLGDTAMYLCATGSSLTATDEQFFGPGTRLTVL.

This clone occurred once. V gene TRBV7-9 combines with J gene TRBJ1-4; D is undetermined. CDR1 and CDR2 (germline): SEHNR, FQNEAQ (reference sequence). V gave up 3 bases and J gave up 10 bases, with 15 bases separating them. The CDR3 is 14 residues long. The CDR3 region is CASSFAAQARKLFF. CDR3 bases: TGTGCCAGCAGCTTTGCAGCGCAGGCGCGAAAACTGTTTTTT.

The genes are TRBV7-3 and TRBJ2-2, with 14 nucleotides matching TRBD2. With V trimmed by 2 bases and J by 2 bases, 10 bases remained unmatched. The germline V gene encodes CDR1 SGHTA and CDR2 FQGTGA. The CDR3 has 20 amino acids. CDR3 coding DNA: TGTGCCAGCAGCTTAGCCCCCGGACTAGCGGGAGGCCTAAACACCGGGGAGCTGTTTTTT. Its translation is CASSLAPGLAGGLNTGELFF. Variable domain in full (rest from reference TRBV7-3 and TRBJ2-2): GAGVSQTPSNKVTEKGKYVELRCDPISGHTALYWYRQSLGQGPEFLIYFQGTGAADDSGLPNDRFFAVRPEGSVSTLKIQRTERGDSAVYLCASSLAPGLAGGLNTGELFFGEGSRLTVL.

This clone was picked up a small number of times. The CDR3 here is CAGSSTGLHNEQFF. The CDR3 nucleotides are TGTGCCGGGAGCTCGACAGGATTACACAATGAGCAGTTCTTC. The gene calls are TRBV25-1 and TRBJ2-1, with D possibly TRBD1 on 6 matching bases. Germline CDR1 is MGHDK and CDR2 is SYGVNS. V was shortened by 11 bases and J by 5 bases, with 19 bases between the two germline ends. This CDR3 contains 14 residues.

The chain combines TRBV7-9 with TRBJ2-3; D may match TRBD1 or TRBD2 (5 bases each). This CDR3 contains 12 residues. Trimming took 6 bases from V and 1 from J, leaving 5 bases between them. The germline V gene encodes CDR1 SEHNR and CDR2 FQNEAQ (reference sequence). The CDR3 DNA is TGTGCCAGCAGGGGACGCACAGATACGCAGTATTTT. Its protein product is CASRGRTDTQYF. Supplemented by reference TRBV7-9 and TRBJ2-3, the full variable domain reads DTGVSQNPRHKITKRGQNVTFRCDPISEHNRLYWYRQTLGQGPEFLTYFQNEAQLEKSRLLSDRFSAERPKGSFSTLEIQRTEQGDSAMYLCASRGRTDTQYFGPGTRLTVL.

The chain has TRBV5-8 and TRBJ2-2, with TRBD1 identical over 8 bases. Unmatched junction bases numbered 8, after V lost 5 bases and J lost 5 bases. In germline, CDR1 is SGHTS, CDR2 YDEGEE. This CDR3 has 15 residues. CDR3 residues: CASRYDRGGTGELFF. CDR3 nucleotides: TGTGCCAGCAGATACGACAGGGGAGGAACCGGGGAGCTGTTTTTT. Supplemented by reference TRBV5-8 and TRBJ2-2, the full variable domain reads EAGVTQSPTHLIKTRGQQATLRCSPISGHTSVYWYQQALGLGLQFLLWYDEGEERNRGNFPPRFSGRQFPNYSSELNVNALELEDSALYLCASRYDRGGTGELFFGEGSRLTVL.